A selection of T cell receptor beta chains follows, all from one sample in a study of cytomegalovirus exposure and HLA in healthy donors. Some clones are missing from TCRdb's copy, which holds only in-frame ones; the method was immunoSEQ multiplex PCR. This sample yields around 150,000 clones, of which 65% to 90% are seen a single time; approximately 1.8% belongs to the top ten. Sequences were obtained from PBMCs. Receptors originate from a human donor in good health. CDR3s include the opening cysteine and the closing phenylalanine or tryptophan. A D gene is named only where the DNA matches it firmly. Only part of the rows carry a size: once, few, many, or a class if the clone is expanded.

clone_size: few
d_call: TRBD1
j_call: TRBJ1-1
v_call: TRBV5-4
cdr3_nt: TGTGCCAGCAGCTTAGGGGGCGGAACTGAAGCTTTCTTT
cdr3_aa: CASSLGGGTEAFF

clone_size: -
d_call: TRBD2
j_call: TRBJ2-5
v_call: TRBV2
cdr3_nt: TGTGCCAGCGGAGCTAGCGGGTCAGAGACCCAGTACTTC
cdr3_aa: CASGASGSETQYF

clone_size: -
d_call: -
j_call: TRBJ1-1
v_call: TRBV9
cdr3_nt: TGTGCCAGCAGCGTAGTCCCGGTGAACACTGAAGCTTTCTTT
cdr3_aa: CASSVVPVNTEAFF

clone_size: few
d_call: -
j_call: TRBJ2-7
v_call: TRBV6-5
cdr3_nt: TGTGCCAGCAGACCCAGCTCCTACGAGCAGTACTTC
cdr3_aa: CASRPSSYEQYF

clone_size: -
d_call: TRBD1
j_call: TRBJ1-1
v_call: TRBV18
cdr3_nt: TGTGCCAGCTCACCGTCACAGGGGGAAGCTTTCTTT
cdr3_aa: CASSPSQGEAFF

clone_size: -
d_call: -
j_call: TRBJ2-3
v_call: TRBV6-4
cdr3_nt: TGTGCCAGCAGTGAGGAGGTCACAGATACGCAGTATTTT
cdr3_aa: CASSEEVTDTQYF

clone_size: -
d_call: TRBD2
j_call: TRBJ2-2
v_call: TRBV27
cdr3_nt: TGTGCCAGCACCCGGACTAGCGGGGGGTTACCCGGGGAGCTGTTTTTT
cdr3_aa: CASTRTSGGLPGELFF

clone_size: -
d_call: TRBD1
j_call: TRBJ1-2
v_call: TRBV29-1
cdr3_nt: TGCAGCGTTTCAGACAGGGAGCACTATGGCTACACCTTC
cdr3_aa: CSVSDREHYGYTF

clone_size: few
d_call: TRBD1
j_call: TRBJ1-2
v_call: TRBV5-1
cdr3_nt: TGCGCCAGCAGCTTGGATCACAGGGGAGGCGGTGGCTACACCTTC
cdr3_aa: CASSLDHRGGGGYTF

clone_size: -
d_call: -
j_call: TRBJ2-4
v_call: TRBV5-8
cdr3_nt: TGTGCCAGCAGCTTGGCAGGGCTAAACATTCAGTACTTC
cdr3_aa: CASSLAGLNIQYF

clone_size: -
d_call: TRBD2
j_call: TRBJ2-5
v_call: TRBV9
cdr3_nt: TGTGCCAGCAGCGCCGGACTAGCGACTCGCGAGACCCAGTACTTC
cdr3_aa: CASSAGLATRETQYF

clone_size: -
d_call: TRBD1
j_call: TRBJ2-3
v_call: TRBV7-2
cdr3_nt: TGTGCCAGCAGCATGGGACAGGGGTTTGGCACAGATACGCAGTATTTT
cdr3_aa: CASSMGQGFGTDTQYF

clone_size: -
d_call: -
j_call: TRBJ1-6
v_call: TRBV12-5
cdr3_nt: TGTGCTAGTGGTTTGGTAGGAGGGTTCTGGTCACCCCTCCACTTT
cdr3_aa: CASGLVGGFWSPLHF

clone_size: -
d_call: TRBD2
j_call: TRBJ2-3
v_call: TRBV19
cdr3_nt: TGTGCCAGTAGTGCTCTAGCGGGGGGTCGCACAGATACGCAGTATTTT
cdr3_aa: CASSALAGGRTDTQYF

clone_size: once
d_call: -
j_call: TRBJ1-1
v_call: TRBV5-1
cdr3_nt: TGCGCCAGCAGCCGGTTAGCCCCGGGATTGAACACTGAAGCTTTCTTT
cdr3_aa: CASSRLAPGLNTEAFF

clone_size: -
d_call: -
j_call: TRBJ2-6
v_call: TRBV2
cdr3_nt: TGTGCCAGCAGTGAGAGTGCTGGGGCCAACGTCCTGACTTTC
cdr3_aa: CASSESAGANVLTF

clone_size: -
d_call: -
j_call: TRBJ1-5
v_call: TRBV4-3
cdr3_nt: TGCGCCAGCAGCCAAGTTCGACAAGGCAATCAGCCCCAGCATTTT
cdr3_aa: CASSQVRQGNQPQHF

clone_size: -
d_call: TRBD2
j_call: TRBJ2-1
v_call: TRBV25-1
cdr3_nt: TGTGCCAGCAGTGTAACTAGCGGGGGCCCGGGCTCCTACAATGAGCAGTTCTTC
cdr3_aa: CASSVTSGGPGSYNEQFF

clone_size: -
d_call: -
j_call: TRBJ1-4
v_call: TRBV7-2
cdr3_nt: TGTGCCAGCAGCCCGTCGGGTGGGGAAAAACTGTTTTTT
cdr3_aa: CASSPSGGEKLFF

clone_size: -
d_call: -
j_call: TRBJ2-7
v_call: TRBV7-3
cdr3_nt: TGTGCCAGCAGCCCCGACAGGTCCCACTACGAGCAGTACTTC
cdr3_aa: CASSPDRSHYEQYF

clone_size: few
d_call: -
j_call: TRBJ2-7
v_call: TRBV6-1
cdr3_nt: TGTGCCAGCAGTGCCGGGGACACCTCCTACGAGCAGTACTTC
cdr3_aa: CASSAGDTSYEQYF

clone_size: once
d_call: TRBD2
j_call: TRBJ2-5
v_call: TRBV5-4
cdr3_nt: TGTGCCAGCAGCCCACCTGGGACTAGCGGGCCACAAGAGACCCAGTACTTC
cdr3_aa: CASSPPGTSGPQETQYF

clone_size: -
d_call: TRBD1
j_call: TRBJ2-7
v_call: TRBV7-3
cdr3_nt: TGTGCCAGCAGCCCAGGGACAGGAGTTTACGAGCAGTACTTC
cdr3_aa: CASSPGTGVYEQYF

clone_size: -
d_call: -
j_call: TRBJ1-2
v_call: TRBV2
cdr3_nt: TGTGCCAGCGATTCCCCTACAGGGTCACTCGGCTACACCTTC
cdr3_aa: CASDSPTGSLGYTF

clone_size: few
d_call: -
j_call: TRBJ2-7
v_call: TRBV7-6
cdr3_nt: TGTGCCAGCAGCCCCGACGGGAAGGGCTACGAGCAGTACTTC
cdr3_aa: CASSPDGKGYEQYF

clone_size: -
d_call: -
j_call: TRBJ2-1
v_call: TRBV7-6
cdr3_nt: TGTGCCAGCAGCTTAGTAGGGGGTTGGGGCGAGTCGATTGAGCAGTTCTTC
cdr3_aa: CASSLVGGWGESIEQFF

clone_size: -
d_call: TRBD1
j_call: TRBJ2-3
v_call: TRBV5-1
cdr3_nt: TGCGCCAGCAGCACCCCGGGACAGGGTATCACAGATACGCAGTATTTT
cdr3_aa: CASSTPGQGITDTQYF

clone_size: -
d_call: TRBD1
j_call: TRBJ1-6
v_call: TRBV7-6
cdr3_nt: TGTGCCAGCAGCTCCAAGGACAGGGGCGCTAATTCACCCCTCCACTTT
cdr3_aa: CASSSKDRGANSPLHF

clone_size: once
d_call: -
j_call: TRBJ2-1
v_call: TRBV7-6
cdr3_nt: TGTGCCAGCAGCCACCAAGATAGGAGTGAGCAGTTCTTC
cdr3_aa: CASSHQDRSEQFF

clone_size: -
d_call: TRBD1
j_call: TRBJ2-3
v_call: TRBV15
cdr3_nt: TGTGCCACCAGCACTACGAGACAGGGTGCAGATACGCAGTATTTT
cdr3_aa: CATSTTRQGADTQYF

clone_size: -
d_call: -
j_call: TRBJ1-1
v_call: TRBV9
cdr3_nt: TGTGCCAGCAGCGTTCTCCGGGATACTGAAGCTTTCTTT
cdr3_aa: CASSVLRDTEAFF

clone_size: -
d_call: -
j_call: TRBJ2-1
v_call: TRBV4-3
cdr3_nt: TGCGCCAGCAGCCAAGTAACGGGCAATGAGCAGTTCTTC
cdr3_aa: CASSQVTGNEQFF

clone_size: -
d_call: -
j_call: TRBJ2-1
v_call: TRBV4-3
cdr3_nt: TGCGCCAGCAGCCAAGAACGGGGTGGTCAGCGCAATGAGCAGTTCTTC
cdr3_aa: CASSQERGGQRNEQFF